Listed below are T cell receptor beta chains from one sample, sequenced in a study of early T cells in non-severe SARS-CoV-2 infection. One entry per CDR3 protein, called by TCRdb with MiXCR from the 5' RACE reads. The table records nearly 70,000 distinct CDR3 sequences, over 3.5% of them present only once. The source was whole blood, collected at baseline. These TCRs come from an adult who was a healthcare worker with PCR-confirmed SARS-CoV-2 infection or an uninfected control (not recorded which). The donor label of this sample is uncertain. Each CDR3 is given with its conserved first and last residue. D genes are given only for firm matches. Size is omitted from some rows. Given values are once, few, many or a class for expanded clones.

d_call j_call v_call clone_size cdr3_nt cdr3_aa
. TRBJ2-7 TRBV11-1 . TGTGCCAGCAGCAGGAGAAGGCCCCCCTACGAGCAGTACTTC CASSRRRPPYEQYF
. TRBJ2-3 TRBV19 few TGTGCCAGTAGTATATCAGGGGCCGAACTAAACACAGATACGCAGTATTTT CASSISGAELNTDTQYF
. TRBJ1-3 TRBV12-3/TRBV12-4 many TGTGCCAGCAGTTTTCTCCAGCCATACTCTGGAAACACCATATATTTT CASSFLQPYSGNTIYF
. TRBJ2-3 TRBV6-2/TRBV6-3 many TGTGCCAGCAGTTACTTGGGAGATACGCAGTATTTT CASSYLGDTQYF
. TRBJ1-1 TRBV7-9 few TGTGCCAGCGTCGGGGGGACTGAAGCTTTCTTT CASVGGTEAFF
TRBD1 TRBJ2-7 TRBV11-2 few TGTGCCAGCAGCCCGGGGACAGGGAACGAGCAGTACTTC CASSPGTGNEQYF
. TRBJ2-1 TRBV7-6 many TGTGCCAGCAGCTTAGCGGGGGGCGCATCCAATGAGCAGTTCTTC CASSLAGGASNEQFF
TRBD1 TRBJ2-1 TRBV4-3 many TGCGCCAGCAGCCAAGAAGGACAGGGAAGAGGTGAGCAGTTCTTC CASSQEGQGRGEQFF
TRBD1 TRBJ1-2 TRBV7-2 . TGTGCCAGCAGCCCCATTAGGACAGGGAATGGCTACACCTTC CASSPIRTGNGYTF
TRBD1 TRBJ1-2 TRBV7-9 many TGTGCCAGCAGCGGGGCGGGACAGGCATCCTATGGCTACACCTTC CASSGAGQASYGYTF
. TRBJ2-3 TRBV6-2/TRBV6-3 . TGTGCCAGCAGTTACTCCCGAGATACGCAGTATTTT CASSYSRDTQYF
TRBD1 TRBJ1-1 TRBV4-3 many TGCGCCAGCAGGCTACGAGGACAGGGACTTAACACTGAAGCTTTCTTT CASRLRGQGLNTEAFF
. TRBJ1-6 TRBV5-4 many TGTGCCAGCAGCTTCTTAGGGGTTAATTCACCCCTCCACTTT CASSFLGVNSPLHF
TRBD2 TRBJ2-7 TRBV27 few TGTGCCAGCAGACTGACTAGCGGGGTCCGCTACGAGCAGTACTTC CASRLTSGVRYEQYF
TRBD1 TRBJ2-2 TRBV29-1 few TGCAGCGTTGAAGGACAGGGGAGTACCGGGGAGCTGTTTTTT CSVEGQGSTGELFF
. TRBJ2-1 TRBV14 many TGTGCCAGCAGCCAACCGACCTACCCCTACAATGAGCAGTTCTTC CASSQPTYPYNEQFF
. TRBJ1-2 TRBV6-5 few TGTGCCAGCAGTCCATGGACACAAGACTATGGCTACACCTTC CASSPWTQDYGYTF
. TRBJ1-5 TRBV20-1 many TGCAGTGCTAGGGCACAGGGAGCCCAGCCCCAGCATTTT CSARAQGAQPQHF
. TRBJ1-6 TRBV6-5 many TGTGCCAGCAGTTACTCGGCGCCCTGGGAGGGAGGTTACTCACCCCTCCACTTT CASSYSAPWEGGYSPLHF
TRBD1 TRBJ1-2 TRBV20-1 many TGCAGTGCGCCAGGGGGGCAGTCTTTCTATGGCTACACCTTC CSAPGGQSFYGYTF
. TRBJ1-2 TRBV25-1 . TGTGCCAGCAGACAGAACTATGGCTACACCTTC CASRQNYGYTF
TRBD1 TRBJ2-7 TRBV5-4 many TGTGCCAGCAGCTTCGGACAGGGGGAATACGAGCAGTACTTC CASSFGQGEYEQYF
TRBD1 TRBJ2-7 TRBV5-1 few TGCGCCAGCAGCTTGGCCGGAGACAGGGAACAGTACTTC CASSLAGDREQYF
. TRBJ2-3 TRBV9 few TGTGCCAGCAGCGTGGCGGGCAGCACAGATACGCAGTATTTT CASSVAGSTDTQYF
TRBD1 TRBJ1-1 TRBV5-6 few TGTGCCAGCAGCTTGAACAGGGGGCGTACTGAAGCTTTCTTT CASSLNRGRTEAFF
. TRBJ1-1 TRBV20-1 many TGCAGTGCTAGAGCAGGGTCGGTCACTGAAGCTTTCTTT CSARAGSVTEAFF
. TRBJ2-5 TRBV7-2 few TGTGCCAGCAGCTTAGTGCAGGGACTGTGGGAGACCCAGTACTTC CASSLVQGLWETQYF
TRBD1 TRBJ2-1 TRBV19 . TGTGCCAGTAGTCTACAGGGGAAACTCTACAATGAGCAGTTCTTC CASSLQGKLYNEQFF
. TRBJ2-1 TRBV20-1 many TGCAGTGCTCGAGCGTTGATTAGGTTGGATGAGCAGTTCTTC CSARALIRLDEQFF
. TRBJ1-6 TRBV27 . TGTGCCAGCAGTAAGGTTCCAGGGGAGGCTTTAGTAGGGTCACCCCTCCACTTT CASSKVPGEALVGSPLHF
TRBD1 TRBJ1-2 TRBV5-1 few TGCGCCAGCAGCTTGGGGGACAGTGTTTTCGTTGGCTACACCTTC CASSLGDSVFVGYTF
. TRBJ2-3 TRBV20-1 many TGCAGTGCGGAAGGCACAGATACGCAGTATTTT CSAEGTDTQYF
TRBD1 TRBJ1-2 TRBV7-2 many TGTGCCAGCAGCTTCGGACAGGCCTACACCTTC CASSFGQAYTF